What follows describes a single T cell receptor (beta chain). The protocol was immunoSEQ multiplex PCR, while the TCRdb copy is restricted to in-frame clones and leaves out a portion. The data contain 200,000 to 300,000 clones, approximately 90% of them singletons. The data were obtained in a study of blood T cell repertoires in COVID-19. CDR3 length: 15 amino acids. The germline V gene encodes CDR1 MNHEY and CDR2 SMNVEV (reference sequence). V was trimmed by 6 bases and J by 5 bases, leaving 19 bases between them. Source material: peripheral blood. V and J are TRBV27 and TRBJ1-1; D ambiguous. This sequence was found in a woman in her 40s with acute or convalescent COVID-19. The DNA for the CDR3 is TGTGCCAGCAGCACCCTGGACGAGACGGGAACTGAAGCTTTCTTT. This gives the protein CASSTLDETGTEAFF.